The clone carrying this TCR beta chain was recorded a few times. Its specificity is unknown. Overall study results and limits: Tumor-infiltrating Treg TCR alpha and beta sequences overlapped most with tumor naive CD4+ T cells, then blood naive. In terms of TCR gene usage, tumor memory CD4+ T cells clustered together with blood and lymph node memory CD4+ cells, as well as with lymph node naive CD4+ cells.

CD25-based Treg depletion was applied to purified naive CD4+ T cells. Full-length variable regions came from constant-region reverse primers plus semi-nested Nested Universal Primer A PCR. TCRdb re-called the 5' RACE reads with MiXCR, one entry per CDR3 protein. The sample has about 61,000 distinct CDR3 sequences, roughly 30% seen once. Sequenced sample: tumor-infiltrating naive CD4+ T cells sorted from the breast tumor. Subset denoted: naive CD4+ T cells, CD4+CD45RA+CD25-. The TCR sequence derives from a female donor with breast cancer.

The CDR3 sequence: CASSQMGLTQYF. In DNA, the CDR3 is TGCGCCAGCAGCCAGATGGGGTTGACCCAGTACTTC. The rearrangement uses TRBV4-1 and TRBJ2-5; D is ambiguous. The CDR3 has 12 residues. Germline V lookup: CDR1 MGHRA, CDR2 YSYEKL. Between the trimmed V and J ends, which lost 3 bases and 7 bases, there was a span of 9 bases.